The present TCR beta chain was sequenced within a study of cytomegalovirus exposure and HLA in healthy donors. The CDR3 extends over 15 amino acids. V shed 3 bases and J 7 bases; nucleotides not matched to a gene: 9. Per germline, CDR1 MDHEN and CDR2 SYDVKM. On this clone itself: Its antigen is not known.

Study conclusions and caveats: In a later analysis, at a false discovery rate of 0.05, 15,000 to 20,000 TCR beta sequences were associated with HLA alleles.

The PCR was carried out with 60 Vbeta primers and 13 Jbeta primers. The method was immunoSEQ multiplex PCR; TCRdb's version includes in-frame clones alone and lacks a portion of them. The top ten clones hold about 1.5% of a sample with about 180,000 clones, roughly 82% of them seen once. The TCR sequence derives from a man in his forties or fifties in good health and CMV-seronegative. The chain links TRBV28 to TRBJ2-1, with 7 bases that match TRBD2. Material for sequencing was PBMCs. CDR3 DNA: TGTGCCAGCAGTTTGAGGGAGGGCCTATTGAATGAGCAGTTCTTC. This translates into CASSLREGLLNEQFF. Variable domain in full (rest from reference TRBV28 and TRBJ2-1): DVKVTQSSRYLVKRTGEKVFLECVQDMDHENMFWYRQDPGLGLRLIYFSYDVKMKEKGDIPEGYSVSREKKERFSLILESASTNQTSMYLCASSLREGLLNEQFFGPGTRLTVL.